The rows below give T cell receptor beta chains drawn from one sample of a study of T cells in Graves' hyperthyroidism and ophthalmopathy. TCRdb called the multiplex PCR reads again in MiXCR, with one record for every CDR3 protein. The sample lists over 250,000 distinct CDR3 sequences, 20% to 25% occurring once. The sequencing input was blood. The receptor source for this set is a man in his forties or fifties with Graves' hyperthyroidism that later progressed to Graves' ophthalmopathy. Each CDR3 is given without its conserved first and last residue.

CDR3aa: ATQEGGSDTIY
v_gene: TRBV24-1
j_gene: TRBJ1-3

CDR3aa: ASSQSDRYNEQF
v_gene: TRBV28
j_gene: TRBJ2-1

CDR3aa: SAPDRVGAEAF
v_gene: TRBV29-1
j_gene: TRBJ1-1

CDR3aa: ASSGIQGSYEQY
v_gene: TRBV12-3/TRBV12-4
j_gene: TRBJ2-7

CDR3aa: ASSLGVAETQY
v_gene: TRBV18
j_gene: TRBJ2-5

CDR3aa: ASSLMRGPAQETQY
v_gene: TRBV12-3/TRBV12-4
j_gene: TRBJ2-5

CDR3aa: ASSLRDRAYEQY
v_gene: TRBV12-3/TRBV12-4
j_gene: TRBJ2-7

CDR3aa: ASSQLTRYEQY
v_gene: TRBV6-2/TRBV6-3
j_gene: TRBJ2-7

CDR3aa: ASRPGTTQETQY
v_gene: TRBV12-3/TRBV12-4
j_gene: TRBJ2-5

CDR3aa: ASGFQGGTEAF
v_gene: TRBV12-5
j_gene: TRBJ1-1

CDR3aa: SVAVQGKYEQY
v_gene: TRBV29-1
j_gene: TRBJ2-7

CDR3aa: SASEEGEQY
v_gene: TRBV20-1
j_gene: TRBJ2-7

CDR3aa: ASSQTGGVGNTEAF
v_gene: TRBV28
j_gene: TRBJ1-1

CDR3aa: AISGLPRGNLGAF
v_gene: TRBV10-3
j_gene: TRBJ1-1

CDR3aa: AISESQWTSAKKGNEQY
v_gene: TRBV10-3
j_gene: TRBJ2-7

CDR3aa: ATSRVGQEPQH
v_gene: TRBV15
j_gene: TRBJ1-5

CDR3aa: SAKTGGGLSEAF
v_gene: TRBV20-1
j_gene: TRBJ1-1

CDR3aa: ASSESAGYEQY
v_gene: TRBV10-1
j_gene: TRBJ2-7

CDR3aa: AIKFENTGELF
v_gene: TRBV6-1
j_gene: TRBJ2-2

CDR3aa: ASSEWLSYEQY
v_gene: TRBV6-1
j_gene: TRBJ2-7

CDR3aa: ASSESFGDTGELF
v_gene: TRBV6-1
j_gene: TRBJ2-2

CDR3aa: ASSGLQGRNTIY
v_gene: TRBV6-1
j_gene: TRBJ1-3

CDR3aa: ASSLVGPAYEQY
v_gene: TRBV11-1
j_gene: TRBJ2-7

CDR3aa: ASARDLVGETQY
v_gene: TRBV27
j_gene: TRBJ2-5

CDR3aa: ASSSRDGTYEQY
v_gene: TRBV11-3
j_gene: TRBJ2-7

CDR3aa: ATSDFVGSGVSGELF
v_gene: TRBV24-1
j_gene: TRBJ2-2

CDR3aa: AWHKPGTHTEAF
v_gene: TRBV30
j_gene: TRBJ1-1

CDR3aa: ASSEFVLGFQPPH
v_gene: TRBV6-1
j_gene: TRBJ1-5

CDR3aa: ASSPITNRGSSYEQY
v_gene: TRBV7-6
j_gene: TRBJ2-7

CDR3aa: ASGVGLAETTGELF
v_gene: TRBV7-7
j_gene: TRBJ2-2

CDR3aa: ASSRTLSDTQY
v_gene: TRBV10-1
j_gene: TRBJ2-3

CDR3aa: ASSERPGQHYGYT
v_gene: TRBV6-1
j_gene: TRBJ1-2

CDR3aa: ASSRTAGDLYEQY
v_gene: TRBV7-3
j_gene: TRBJ2-7

CDR3aa: ASSITRTGELF
v_gene: TRBV19
j_gene: TRBJ2-2

CDR3aa: ASSLGRANTGELF
v_gene: TRBV12-3/TRBV12-4
j_gene: TRBJ2-2

CDR3aa: ASSSGIQDTEAF
v_gene: TRBV7-8
j_gene: TRBJ1-1